This T cell receptor (beta chain) was found in a study of OX40 agonist ivuxolimab in advanced cancers. Study-level background: The dose-escalation cohort had hepatocellular carcinoma, melanoma, renal cell or head and neck cancer.

Sequencing used immunoSEQ multiplex PCR; TCRdb keeps in-frame clones, though not all of them. This table has some 74,000 clones, more than 75% appearing once. The germline gives CDR1 SGHRS, CDR2 YFSETQ. V was pared by 4 bases and J by 4 bases, with 4 bases of the junction left unmatched. There are 14 residues in the CDR3. This specimen was CD4+ or CD8+ T cells sorted from blood, taken in a trial of the OX40 agonist ivuxolimab. This clonotype originated in an adult with an advanced solid tumor such as melanoma, head and neck, liver or kidney cancer. The chain couples TRBV5-1 to TRBJ2-3, with 9 positions matching TRBD2. The chain's CDR3 is CASSPAGGSDTQYF. CDR3 sequence (DNA): TGCGCCAGCAGCCCGGCGGGGGGGTCAGATACGCAGTATTTT.